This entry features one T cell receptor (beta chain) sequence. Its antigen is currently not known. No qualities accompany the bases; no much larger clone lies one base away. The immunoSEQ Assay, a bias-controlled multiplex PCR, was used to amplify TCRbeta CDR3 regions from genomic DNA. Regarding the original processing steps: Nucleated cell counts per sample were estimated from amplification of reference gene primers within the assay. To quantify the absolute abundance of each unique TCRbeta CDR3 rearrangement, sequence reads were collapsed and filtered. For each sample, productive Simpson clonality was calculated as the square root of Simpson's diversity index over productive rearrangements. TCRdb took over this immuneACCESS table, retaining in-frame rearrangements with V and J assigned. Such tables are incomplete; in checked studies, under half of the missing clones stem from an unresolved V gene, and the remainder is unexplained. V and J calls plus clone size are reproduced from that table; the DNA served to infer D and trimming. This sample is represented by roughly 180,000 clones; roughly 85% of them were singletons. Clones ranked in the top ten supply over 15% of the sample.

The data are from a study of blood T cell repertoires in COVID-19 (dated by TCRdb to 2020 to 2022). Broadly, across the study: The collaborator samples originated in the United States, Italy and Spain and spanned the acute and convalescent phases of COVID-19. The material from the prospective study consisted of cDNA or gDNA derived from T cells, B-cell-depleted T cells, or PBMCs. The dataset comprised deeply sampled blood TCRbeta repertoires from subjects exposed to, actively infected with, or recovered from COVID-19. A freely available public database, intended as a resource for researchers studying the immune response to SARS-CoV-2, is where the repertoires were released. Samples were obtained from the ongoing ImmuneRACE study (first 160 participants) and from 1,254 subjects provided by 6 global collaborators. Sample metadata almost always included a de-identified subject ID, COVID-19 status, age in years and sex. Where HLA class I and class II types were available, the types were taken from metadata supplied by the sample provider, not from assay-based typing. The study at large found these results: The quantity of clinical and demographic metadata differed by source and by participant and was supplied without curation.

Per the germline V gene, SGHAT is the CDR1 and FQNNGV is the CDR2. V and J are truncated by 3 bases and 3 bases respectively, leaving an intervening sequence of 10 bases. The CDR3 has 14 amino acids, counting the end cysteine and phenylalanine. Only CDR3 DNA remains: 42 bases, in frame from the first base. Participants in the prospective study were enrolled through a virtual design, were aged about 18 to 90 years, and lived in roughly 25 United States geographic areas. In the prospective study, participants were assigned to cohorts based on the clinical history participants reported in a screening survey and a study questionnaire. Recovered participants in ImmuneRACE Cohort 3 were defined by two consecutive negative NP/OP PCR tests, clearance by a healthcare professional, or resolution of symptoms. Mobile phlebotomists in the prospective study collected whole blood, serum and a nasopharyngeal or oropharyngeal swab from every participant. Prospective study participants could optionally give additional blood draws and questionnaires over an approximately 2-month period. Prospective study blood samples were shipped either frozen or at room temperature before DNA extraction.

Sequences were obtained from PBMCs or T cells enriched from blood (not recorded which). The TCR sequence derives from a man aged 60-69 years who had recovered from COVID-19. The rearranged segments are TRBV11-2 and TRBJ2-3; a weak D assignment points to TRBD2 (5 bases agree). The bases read TGTGCCAGCAGCTTCCGAGGGTTAACAGATACGCAGTATTTT. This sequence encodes CASSFRGLTDTQYF. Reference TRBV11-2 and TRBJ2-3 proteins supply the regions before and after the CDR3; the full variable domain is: EAGVAQSPRYKIIEKRQSVAFWCNPISGHATLYWYQQILGQGPKLLIQFQNNGVVDDSQLPKDRFSAERLKGVDSTLKIQPAKLEDSAVYLCASSFRGLTDTQYFGPGTRLTVL.